Shown below are 16 T cell receptor beta chains from a single sample sequenced in a study of cytomegalovirus exposure and HLA in healthy donors. The data were produced by immunoSEQ multiplex PCR, yet TCRdb's version contains in-frame clones alone and is incomplete. The data show some 90,000 clones, 96% seen once. The sample taken for sequencing was PBMCs. These receptors were taken from a man between 18 and 29 years old in good health and CMV-seronegative.

The V and J genes are TRBV2 and TRBJ1-5; the D gene is possibly TRBD1 (6 bases). The V and J ends lost 4 bases and 2 bases respectively, with 12 bases between them. This CDR3 is 15 amino acids long. Germline loops: CDR1 SNHLY, CDR2 FYNNEI. This CDR3 is CASSGYRDGNQPQHF. The CDR3 DNA reads as TGTGCCAGCAGTGGGTACAGGGATGGCAATCAGCCCCAGCATTTT.

This clone was observed a single time. This chain joins TRBV11-3 and TRBJ1-2; D might be TRBD1 (5 bases). This CDR3 spans 15 amino acids. Trimming removed 4 bases from V and 8 bases from J, with 20 bases in between. Germline CDR1 and CDR2: SGHNT and YENEEA. The CDR3 nucleotides are TGTGCCAGCAGCTCGGACGGGGGAGTTGGACGGGGCTACACCTTC. Translated: CASSSDGGVGRGYTF.

CDR3 loop: CASSYSNPRGYGYTF. The CDR3 DNA follows: TGTGCCAGCAGTTACTCGAACCCCCGGGGTTATGGCTACACCTTC. The chain recombines TRBV6-6 with TRBJ1-2, with no clear D. Trimming stripped 0 bases from V and 5 bases from J, with 13 bases between. This CDR3 region has 15 residues. Germline V lookup: CDR1 MNHNY, CDR2 SVGAGI (reference sequence).

V is TRBV28 and J is TRBJ1-2, with a tentative D call TRBD1 (5 bases). Germline V gives CDR1 MDHEN, CDR2 SYDVKM. The CDR3 is 15 amino acids. The V end was cut by 7 bases, the J end by 6 bases, with 21 bases between. The DNA of the CDR3 is TGTGCCAGCAAGGAGGGAACAGGCGATAATGATGGCTACACCTTC. It encodes CASKEGTGDNDGYTF.

The chain recombines TRBV10-2 with TRBJ1-2; maybe TRBD1 (6 bases). Germline values: CDR1 WSHSY, CDR2 SAAADI. V was pared by 0 bases and J by 7 bases, with 18 bases between. The CDR3 consists of 16 residues. The CDR3 DNA is TGCGCCAGCAGTGAGTCGATTCGGGGGGGCCCCGGTGGCTACACCTTC. It yields the protein CASSESIRGGPGGYTF.

V is TRBV5-5 and J is TRBJ1-4; 9 bases match TRBD1. Unmatched junction bases numbered 8, after V lost 4 bases and J lost 7 bases. The CDR3 length is 15 residues. Germline lookup yields CDR1 SGHKS and CDR2 YYEKEE (reference sequence). The CDR3 here is CASSRSSGQGEKLFF. CDR3 DNA: TGTGCCAGCAGCAGATCCTCGGGACAGGGTGAAAAACTGTTTTTT.

The chain employs TRBV11-2 and TRBJ2-3; 7 bases line up with TRBD2. Trimming at V came to 3 bases and at J to 5 bases, leaving 11 bases not matched to a gene. Looked up from germline, CDR1 is SGHAT and CDR2 is FQNNGV. The CDR3 consists of 16 residues. The CDR3 DNA is TGTGCCAGCAGCTTCCAAGGGATAGCGGGTAAAGATACGCAGTATTTT. This encodes CASSFQGIAGKDTQYF. The full variable domain, with the rest looked up from reference TRBV11-2 and TRBJ2-3, is EAGVAQSPRYKIIEKRQSVAFWCNPISGHATLYWYQQILGQGPKLLIQFQNNGVVDDSQLPKDRFSAERLKGVDSTLKIQPAKLEDSAVYLCASSFQGIAGKDTQYFGPGTRLTVL.

CDR3 residues: CANPGGGYSDTQYF. CDR3 DNA sequence: TGTGCCAACCCTGGGGGAGGGTATTCAGATACGCAGTATTTT. This rearrangement joins TRBV7-9 to TRBJ2-3; 7 nucleotides align to TRBD2. The CDR3 extends over 14 amino acids. The V and J ends lost 10 bases and 4 bases, in that order; junction bases with no gene match: 11. Germline assignment: CDR1 SEHNR and CDR2 FQNEAQ (reference sequence).

The rearrangement joins TRBV7-5 to TRBJ1-4; TRBD1 was called by the table and not checked on the DNA. TRBV7-5 is termed a pseudogene. This CDR3 contains 13 residues. The CDR3 DNA reads TGTGCCAGAACAGGACAGGGGAACGAAAAACTGTTTTTT. It encodes CARTGQGNEKLFF.

This rearrangement joins TRBV5-6 to TRBJ2-3, with 7 bases that match TRBD1. J gave up 1 base and V 0 bases, and 8 bases lay outside the gene matches. Per the germline V gene, CDR1 is SGHDT and CDR2 is YYEEEE. This CDR3 region has 17 residues. CDR3 protein: CASSLDPTGVRTDTQYF. DNA of the CDR3: TGTGCCAGCAGCTTGGATCCCACAGGGGTCCGCACAGATACGCAGTATTTT.

The chain is built from TRBV5-1 and TRBJ1-4, with a possible D match to TRBD1 (6 bases). Germline assignment: CDR1 SGHRS and CDR2 YFSETQ. Trimming took off 1 base at V and 2 bases at J, with 9 bases between the two ends. This CDR3 comprises 15 residues. The CDR3 sequence: CASSLSGVTNEKLFF. The CDR3 region has the DNA TGCGCCAGCAGCTTGTCAGGGGTCACTAATGAAAAACTGTTTTTT.

This sequence joins TRBV7-2 and TRBJ1-1; 9 bases are a match to TRBD1. V gave up 4 bases and J gave up 5 bases; unmatched junction bases: 5. Germline assignment: CDR1 SGHTA and CDR2 FQGNSA. The CDR3 is 14 residues long. The DNA of the CDR3 is TGTGCCAGCAGCTCCAACAGGGGGCGAACTGAAGCTTTCTTT. Protein product: CASSSNRGRTEAFF.

The chain couples TRBV11-2 to TRBJ2-3, with 11 bases lining up with TRBD2. Trimming took 5 bases from V and 5 from J; bases not matched to a gene: 15. The germline gives CDR1 SGHAT, CDR2 FQNNGV. The CDR3 consists of 18 residues. As DNA, the CDR3 is TGTGCCAGCAGCGTGACACAAACCGGTCTAGCGGGAGGAGATACGCAGTATTTT. Residues: CASSVTQTGLAGGDTQYF.

This clone occurred a few times. The V gene is TRBV27, the J gene TRBJ1-1; D is possibly TRBD1 (5 bases). The CDR3 covers 15 residues. The V and J ends lost 6 bases and 1 base respectively, with 15 bases between them. The germline V gene encodes CDR1 MNHEY and CDR2 SMNVEV (reference sequence). The CDR3 DNA follows: TGTGCCAGCAGCAGCGGGGGGATTTCGAACACTGAAGCTTTCTTT. This encodes CASSSGGISNTEAFF.

The chain couples TRBV2 to TRBJ1-1, with 8 bases that match TRBD1. CDR1 is SNHLY, CDR2 FYNNEI, per germline. The junction had 9 bases not matched to a gene; V was cut back by 2 bases and J by 10 bases. This CDR3 is built from 14 residues. The CDR3, as DNA: TGTGCCAGCAGTGAATTGGGGCAGGGGGCTGGAGCTTTCTTT. Translating it yields CASSELGQGAGAFF.

V is TRBV6-5 and J is TRBJ1-4, with D perhaps matching TRBD1 (6 bases). Germline V gene data show CDR1 as MNHEY and CDR2 as SVGAGI. The CDR3 has 15 residues. V was clipped by 2 bases and J by 8 bases, with 15 bases between them. This CDR3 is CASSYQTGLGEKLFF. The CDR3 DNA reads TGTGCCAGCAGTTACCAAACAGGGTTAGGCGAAAAACTGTTTTTT.